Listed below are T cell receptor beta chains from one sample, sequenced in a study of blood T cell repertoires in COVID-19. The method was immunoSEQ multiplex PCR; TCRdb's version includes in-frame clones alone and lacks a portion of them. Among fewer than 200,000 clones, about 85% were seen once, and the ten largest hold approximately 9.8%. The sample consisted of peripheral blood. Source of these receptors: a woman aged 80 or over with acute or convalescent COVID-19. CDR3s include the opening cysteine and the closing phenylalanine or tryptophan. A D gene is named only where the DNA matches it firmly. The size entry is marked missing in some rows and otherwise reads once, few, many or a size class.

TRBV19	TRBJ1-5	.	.	TGTGCCACGGGCCTAGCAAATCAGCCCCAGCATTTT	CATGLANQPQHF
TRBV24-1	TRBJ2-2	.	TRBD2	TGTGCCACCAGCCCCAGCGGGGGCAGAACCGGGGAGCTGTTTTTT	CATSPSGGRTGELFF
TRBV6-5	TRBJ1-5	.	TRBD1	TGTGCCAGCAGGGAGCGCCCCAGGGGGAATCAGCCCCAGCATTTT	CASRERPRGNQPQHF
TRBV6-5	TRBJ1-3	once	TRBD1	TGTGCCAGCAGGGGACAGGGGCCCTCTGGAAACACCATATATTTT	CASRGQGPSGNTIYF
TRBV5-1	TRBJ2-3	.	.	TGCGCCAGCGCGGGATCCCGGGCAGGGGGATCTACTAGCACAGATACGCAGTATTTT	CASAGSRAGGSTSTDTQYF
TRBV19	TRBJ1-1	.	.	TGTGCCAGTACCATTCTCGGAGGGGCGGGAGCCACTGAAGCTTTCTTT	CASTILGGAGATEAFF
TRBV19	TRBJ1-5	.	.	TGTGCCAGTAGTATAGAAGGTGCAGGGGATGGTCAGCCCCAGCATTTT	CASSIEGAGDGQPQHF
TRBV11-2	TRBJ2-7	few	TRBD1	TGTGCCAGCAGCCTGACAGGGGGCGAGGGCTACGAGCAGTACTTC	CASSLTGGEGYEQYF
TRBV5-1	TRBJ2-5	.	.	TGCGCCAGCAGCTTGGGAGGGAGCCAAGAGACCCAGTACTTC	CASSLGGSQETQYF
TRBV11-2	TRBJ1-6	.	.	TGTGCCAGCAGCTTAGATCACAGCTATAATTCACCCCTCCACTTT	CASSLDHSYNSPLHF
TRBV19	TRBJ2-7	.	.	TGTGCCAGTGCGATGGGCGGGTCTAACTCCTACGAGCAGTACTTC	CASAMGGSNSYEQYF
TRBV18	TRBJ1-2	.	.	TGTGCCAGCTCACCCCGCCAGGGGAGCTATGGCTACACCTTC	CASSPRQGSYGYTF
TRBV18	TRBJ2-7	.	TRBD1	TGTGCCAGCTCATCGGGACAGGGACCCTACGAGCAGTACTTC	CASSSGQGPYEQYF
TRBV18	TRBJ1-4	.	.	TGTGCCAGCTCACCCCGGAGGGGGGGTGAAAAACTGTTTTTT	CASSPRRGGEKLFF
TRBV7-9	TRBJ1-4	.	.	TGTGCCAGCAGCTTGGGCCTGTCATTGGAAAAACTGTTTTTT	CASSLGLSLEKLFF
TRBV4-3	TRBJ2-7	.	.	TGCGCCAGCAGCCAAGGTTCGCAGGGGTTGTACGAGCAGTACTTC	CASSQGSQGLYEQYF
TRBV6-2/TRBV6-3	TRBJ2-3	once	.	TGTGCCAGCAGTTACTCGAACAGGGAACCCGATACGCAGTATTTT	CASSYSNREPDTQYF
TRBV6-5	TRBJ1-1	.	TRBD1	TGTGCCAGCATAGGACAGGGACGAATGAACACTGAAGCTTTCTTT	CASIGQGRMNTEAFF
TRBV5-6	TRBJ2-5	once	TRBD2	TGTGCCAGCAGCTTGGCCCAGCGGGGGGGCCCGGGGCAAGAGACCCAGTACTTC	CASSLAQRGGPGQETQYF
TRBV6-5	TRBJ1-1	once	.	TGTGCCAGCAGTTCCCCCGCGGGCAGAGCGGACACTGAAGCTTTCTTT	CASSSPAGRADTEAFF
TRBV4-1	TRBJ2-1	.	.	TGCGCCAGCAGCATTTTGACTGCGATTAACGTTGGAGGTCGGTACAATGAGCAGTTCTTC	CASSILTAINVGGRYNEQFF
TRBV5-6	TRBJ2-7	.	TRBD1	TGTGCCAGCACCATCGGACAGGGACGGTACGAGCAGTACTTC	CASTIGQGRYEQYF
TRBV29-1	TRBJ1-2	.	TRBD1	TGCAGCGTTGAACTGGACAGGGGGTTCCACTATGGCTACACCTTC	CSVELDRGFHYGYTF
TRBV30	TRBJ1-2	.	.	TGTGCCTGGAGACAGTCCTATGGCTACACCTTC	CAWRQSYGYTF
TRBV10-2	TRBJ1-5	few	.	TGCGCCAGCAGTGAGGCAGGGTTTAGCAATCAGCCCCAGCATTTT	CASSEAGFSNQPQHF
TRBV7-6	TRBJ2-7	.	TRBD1	TGTGCCAGCAGCGCGACCACAGGGGGCTCCTACGAGCAGTACTTC	CASSATTGGSYEQYF
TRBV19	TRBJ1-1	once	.	TGTGCCAGTACCGAGGGACAGAACACTGAAGCTTTCTTT	CASTEGQNTEAFF
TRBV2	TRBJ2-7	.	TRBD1	TGTGCCAGCAGTGGGACAGGGACCTACGAGCAGTACTTC	CASSGTGTYEQYF
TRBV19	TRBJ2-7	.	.	TGTGCCAGTAGTATAGATCGCGCGGGCGAGCAGTACTTC	CASSIDRAGEQYF
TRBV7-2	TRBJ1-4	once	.	TGTGCCAGCAGCTTGGGAGGGAGAGCAGAAAAACTGTTTTTT	CASSLGGRAEKLFF
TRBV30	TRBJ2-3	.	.	TGTGCCTGGAGTGCCCGTGCGGCTTGTTATTTT	CAWSARAACYF
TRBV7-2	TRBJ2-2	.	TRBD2	TGTGCCAGCGGGGGTAGCGGGAGCAAGATTTACACCGGGGAGCTGTTTTTT	CASGGSGSKIYTGELFF
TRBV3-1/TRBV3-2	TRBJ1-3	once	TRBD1	TGTGCCAGCAGCCCGCGGGACAGCTCTGGAAACACCATATATTTT	CASSPRDSSGNTIYF